This passage covers 27 T cell receptor beta chains from one sample sequenced in a study of blood T cell repertoires in COVID-19. The protocol was immunoSEQ multiplex PCR, while the TCRdb copy is restricted to in-frame clones and leaves out a portion. The sample lists 130,000 or so clones, roughly 80% occurring once. The sample taken for sequencing was peripheral blood. The source of these receptors is a woman of 80 years or more with acute or convalescent COVID-19.

V and J are TRBV12-3 or TRBV12-4 and TRBJ1-5, with D possibly being TRBD1 (5 bases). The CDR3 sequence is 13 residues long. With 6 bases removed from V and 7 bases from J, the gap between germline ends came to 13 bases. The CDR3 is CASSWGGRQPQHF. For the CDR3, the DNA is TGTGCCAGCAGCTGGGGGGGGAGACAGCCCCAGCATTTT.

V and J are TRBV6-1 and TRBJ1-5, with D maybe TRBD1 (5 bases). CDR1 and CDR2 (germline): MNHNS, SASEGT. V lost 2 bases and J lost 4, with 12 bases in between. This CDR3 spans 15 amino acids. The CDR3 loop is CASSELGQTNQPQHF. CDR3 nucleotide sequence: TGTGCCAGCAGTGAACTGGGGCAGACTAATCAGCCCCAGCATTTT.

The chain carries TRBV6-5 and TRBJ2-7, with 13 bases aligning to TRBD2. J lost 4 bases, V lost 4 bases, and 4 bases had no gene match. Germline V gene sequence: CDR1 MNHEY, CDR2 SVGAGI. The CDR3 is made up of 15 amino acids. In DNA, the CDR3 is TGTGCCAGCAGTTCTTGGACTAGCGGGAGATACGAGCAGTACTTC. Protein: CASSSWTSGRYEQYF.

V is TRBV6-2 or TRBV6-3 and J is TRBJ1-5; 10 nucleotides match TRBD1. The CDR3 extends over 16 amino acids. V dropped 2 bases and J dropped 8; count of bases not matched to a gene: 9. Germline lookup yields CDR1 MNHEY and CDR2 SVGEGT. The CDR3 region is CASSYGPGQGREPQHF. The CDR3 DNA reads as TGTGCCAGCAGTTACGGTCCGGGACAGGGGAGAGAGCCCCAGCATTTT.

The chain links TRBV5-1 to TRBJ2-7, with D hard to call. Trimming cost V 0 bases and J 4 bases, with 17 bases left between them. Germline V CDR1 and CDR2: SGHRS, YFSETQ. CDR3 length: 16 amino acids. The CDR3, as DNA: TGCGCCAGCAGCTTGGCCTCTGTAGACTTGGGTTACGAGCAGTACTTC. Its protein product is CASSLASVDLGYEQYF.

The genes are TRBV9 and TRBJ2-1; no definite D call. This CDR3 is 13 amino acids long. Germline-derived CDR1 and CDR2 are SGDLS and YYNGEE. Trimming removed 5 bases at V and 6 bases at J, with 12 bases between. CDR3 loop: CASSPSRSNEQFF. The CDR3 DNA follows: TGTGCCAGCAGTCCTAGTAGGTCCAATGAGCAGTTCTTC. The full variable domain, in which reference TRBV9 and TRBJ2-1 provide the parts outside the CDR3, is DSGVTQTPKHLITATGQRVTLRCSPRSGDLSVYWYQQSLDQGLQFLIQYYNGEERAKGNILERFSAQQFPDLHSELNLSSLELGDSALYFCASSPSRSNEQFFGPGTRLTVL.

This chain connects TRBV9 to TRBJ2-1; perhaps TRBD2 as D (6 bases). This CDR3 contains 12 residues. Germline-derived CDR1 and CDR2 are SGDLS and YYNGEE. Trimming left V 5 bases short and J 9 bases short, with 12 bases between. CDR3 sequence: CASRAGGSEQFF. The CDR3 coding sequence is TGTGCCAGCAGGGCTGGGGGGAGTGAGCAGTTCTTC.

This clone has just one count. This chain connects TRBV7-2 to TRBJ2-7, with D tentatively TRBD1 (6 bases). This CDR3 region has 13 residues. In germline, CDR1 is SGHTA, CDR2 FQGNSA. V lost 5 bases, J lost 2 bases, and 10 bases lay in between. The CDR3 is CASSPRTAYEQYF. CDR3 bases: TGTGCCAGCAGCCCGCGGACAGCCTACGAGCAGTACTTC. The whole variable domain, filled in from reference TRBV7-2 and TRBJ2-7, reads GAGVSQSPSNKVTEKGKDVELRCDPISGHTALYWYRQSLGQGLEFLIYFQGNSAPDKSGLPSDRFSAERTGGSVSTLTIQRTQQEDSAVYLCASSPRTAYEQYFGPGTRLTVT.

V and J are TRBV5-1 and TRBJ2-1, with 10 bases matching TRBD1. From germline, CDR1 is SGHRS and CDR2 YFSETQ. The CDR3 sequence is 16 residues long. Trimming at V came to 4 bases and at J to 5 bases, leaving 9 bases not matched to a gene. For the CDR3, the DNA is TGCGCCAGCAGCCGGTACAGGGGGACAGGGGACAATGAGCAGTTCTTC. It yields the protein CASSRYRGTGDNEQFF.

This clone showed up just once. The chain has TRBV6-5 and TRBJ1-1, with 7 nucleotides matching TRBD1. V was clipped by 6 bases and J by 1 base; unmatched bases: 8. The CDR3 is made up of 15 amino acids. The germline V gene has CDR1 MNHEY and CDR2 SVGAGI. CDR3 in DNA: TGTGCCAGCAGACCACAGGGGCTTGGGAACACTGAAGCTTTCTTT. Its protein is CASRPQGLGNTEAFF.

This clone was detected a few times. CDR3 sequence: CATAEGARYEQYF. The CDR3 bases are TGTGCCACCGCAGAGGGGGCAAGGTACGAGCAGTACTTC. The chain carries TRBV28 and TRBJ2-7, with TRBD1 identical over 7 bases. The CDR3 is made up of 13 amino acids. Germline lookup yields CDR1 MDHEN and CDR2 SYDVKM. V lost 10 bases and J lost 4; bases outside the gene matches: 10.

The rearrangement joins TRBV18 to TRBJ1-5, with D perhaps matching TRBD1 (6 bases). This CDR3 has 14 residues. Germline-derived CDR1 and CDR2 are KGHSH and LQKENI. Deletions cut 3 bases from V and 5 bases from J, with 11 bases between. DNA for the CDR3: TGTGCCAGCTCACCCGGGCAGGGGCATCAGCCCCAGCATTTT. It codes for CASSPGQGHQPQHF. Combining the CDR3 with reference TRBV18 and TRBJ1-5 gives the whole variable domain NAGVMQNPRHLVRRRGQEARLRCSPMKGHSHVYWYRQLPEEGLKFMVYLQKENIIDESGMPKERFSAEFPKEGPSILRIQQVVRGDSAAYFCASSPGQGHQPQHFGDGTRLSIL.

This clone was seen a single time. The chain combines TRBV19 with TRBJ2-7; 7 bases agree with TRBD1. V lost 6 bases to trimming and J lost 2 bases; unmatched junction nucleotides: 4. CDR1 and CDR2 from the germline V gene are LNHDA and SQIVND (reference sequence). The CDR3 sequence is 13 residues long. As DNA, the CDR3 is TGTGCCAGTAGCCCGGGACAGACCTACGAGCAGTACTTC. It yields the protein CASSPGQTYEQYF.

The chain employs TRBV7-2 and TRBJ2-1; tentatively, D is TRBD2 (5 bases). The CDR3 covers 14 residues. Germline CDR1 and CDR2: SGHTA and FQGNSA. Deletions cut 2 bases from V and 6 bases from J, with 11 bases between. In DNA form, the CDR3 reads TGTGCCAGCAGCTTAACGGGGAGCCCCAATGAGCAGTTCTTC. Translating gives CASSLTGSPNEQFF.

The chain uses TRBV19 and TRBJ2-1, with TRBD2 matching over 10 bases. Trimming at V came to 6 bases and at J to 10 bases, leaving 12 bases not matched to a gene. Per germline, CDR1 LNHDA and CDR2 SQIVND (reference sequence). The CDR3 has 15 amino acids. The CDR3 here is CASRTTSGAANEQFF. CDR3 sequence (DNA): TGTGCCAGTAGGACTACTAGCGGGGCTGCAAACGAGCAGTTCTTC.

The DNA of the CDR3 is TGTGCCAGTAGTATTGGGGGGGATGGTTCACCCCTCCACTTT. Translation gives CASSIGGDGSPLHF. The gene calls are TRBV19 and TRBJ1-6, with a possible D match to TRBD1 (5 bases). CDR1 is LNHDA, CDR2 SQIVND, per germline (reference sequence). V lost 3 bases to trimming and J lost 9 bases, with 12 bases between them. The CDR3 loop spans 14 amino acids.

The V and J genes are TRBV9 and TRBJ2-5, with 11 bases lining up with TRBD2. V lost 3 bases and J lost 4; bases outside the gene matches: 5. Germline values: CDR1 SGDLS, CDR2 YYNGEE. This CDR3 comprises 15 residues. In nucleotides, the CDR3 is TGTGCCAGCAGCGGAATAGCGGGAGGGGGAGAGACCCAGTACTTC. It specifies CASSGIAGGGETQYF.

This clone occurred once. This sequence joins TRBV10-2 and TRBJ1-1, with D possibly matching TRBD1 (5 bases). V lost 2 bases and J lost 5, with 12 bases in between. CDR1 and CDR2 (germline): WSHSY, SAAADI. The CDR3 runs to 14 residues. CDR3 bases: TGCGCCAGCAGTGAGGATTCCGGGACTACTGAAGCTTTCTTT. It encodes CASSEDSGTTEAFF.

This clone was observed a few times. The chain combines TRBV7-9 with TRBJ2-7; D is possibly TRBD1 (6 bases). Germline V gene lookup returns CDR1 SEHNR and CDR2 FQNEAQ (reference sequence). The CDR3 consists of 13 residues. The V gene lost 5 bases and the J gene lost 2 bases, with 10 bases spanning the gap. The CDR3 is CASSHTGTYEQYF. In nucleotides, the CDR3 is TGTGCCAGCAGCCATACAGGGACCTACGAGCAGTACTTC.

The chain uses TRBV11-2 and TRBJ2-3, with a weak D call TRBD1 (5 bases). Germline V CDR1 and CDR2: SGHAT, FQNNGV. V was clipped by 2 bases and J by 4 bases, with 10 bases between them. The CDR3 sequence is 14 residues long. The CDR3 sequence: CASSLQGGADTQYF. The CDR3, as DNA: TGTGCCAGCAGCTTACAGGGTGGAGCAGATACGCAGTATTTT. Based on the CDR3 plus reference TRBV11-2 and TRBJ2-3, the full variable domain is EAGVAQSPRYKIIEKRQSVAFWCNPISGHATLYWYQQILGQGPKLLIQFQNNGVVDDSQLPKDRFSAERLKGVDSTLKIQPAKLEDSAVYLCASSLQGGADTQYFGPGTRLTVL.

V usage is TRBV4-3 and J usage is TRBJ1-1; 7 nucleotides match TRBD1. Germline V gives CDR1 LGHNA, CDR2 YSLEER. V gave up 0 bases and J gave up 0 bases; unmatched junction bases: 10. The CDR3 extends over 18 amino acids. CDR3 sequence: CASSQDSGPGGMNTEAFF. The DNA for the CDR3 is TGCGCCAGCAGCCAAGATTCGGGTCCAGGGGGGATGAACACTGAAGCTTTCTTT.

The CDR3 reads CASSQTGQGVSQPQHF. In DNA form, the CDR3 reads TGTGCCAGCAGCCAGACGGGACAGGGGGTCTCCCAGCCCCAGCATTTT. The V call is TRBV5-5, the J call TRBJ1-5, with TRBD1 identical over 11 bases. CDR1 and CDR2 from the germline V gene are SGHKS and YYEKEE (reference sequence). The trim removed 4 bases at V and 7 bases at J, leaving 10 bases unmatched. CDR3 length: 16 amino acids.

This clone has just a few counts. The V and J genes are TRBV2 and TRBJ2-3; possible D gene TRBD1, 6 bases. V lost 6 bases to trimming and J lost 7 bases, with 17 bases between them. Germline CDR1 is SNHLY and CDR2 is FYNNEI. The CDR3 contains 14 residues. The DNA for the CDR3 is TGTGCCAGCAGAGCCACAGGGCTCAGATATACGCAGTATTTT. Translating gives CASRATGLRYTQYF.

This clone showed up just once. The chain recombines TRBV29-1 with TRBJ2-1, with 12 bases identical to TRBD2. This CDR3 spans 17 amino acids. Germline lookup yields CDR1 SQVTM and CDR2 ANQGSEA. In DNA, the CDR3 is TGCAGGTCGGGGCTAGCGGGAGGGCCTTGGCCCTACAATGAGCAGTTCTTC. It yields the protein CRSGLAGGPWPYNEQFF.

The chain has TRBV3-1 (or the pseudogene TRBV3-2) and TRBJ2-7; 7 bases are shared with TRBD1. Germline V gene lookup returns CDR1 LGHDT and CDR2 YNNKEL (reference sequence). CDR3 length: 15 residues. The trim removed 0 bases at V and 3 bases at J, leaving 5 bases unmatched. The chain's CDR3 is CASSQDRDSYYEQYF. The CDR3 DNA reads TGTGCCAGCAGCCAAGACCGGGACAGCTACTACGAGCAGTACTTC.

V gene TRBV14 combines with J gene TRBJ1-1; possibly TRBD1 for D (6 bases). Per germline, CDR1 SGHDN and CDR2 FVKESK. This CDR3 has 14 residues. Between the trimmed V and J ends, which lost 3 bases and 8 bases, there was a span of 16 bases. The CDR3 DNA is TGTGCCAGCAGCCAGAGTTGGGGGCTTCCAGAAGCTTTCTTT. Translated, it gives CASSQSWGLPEAFF.

The V and J genes are TRBV29-1 and TRBJ1-2; TRBD1 aligns across 8 bases. This CDR3 contains 15 residues. The V gene end was trimmed by 4 bases and the J gene end by 0 bases; junction bases not matched to a gene: 7. Per germline, CDR1 SQVTM and CDR2 ANQGSEA. This chain's CDR3 is CSVAIGQGSNYGYTF. The CDR3 DNA follows: TGCAGCGTTGCAATTGGACAGGGATCTAACTATGGCTACACCTTC. The complete variable domain, with remaining parts taken from reference TRBV29-1 and TRBJ1-2, reads SAVISQKPSRDICQRGTSLTIQCQVDSQVTMMFWYRQQPGQSLTLIATANQGSEATYESGFVIDKFPISRPNLTFSTLTVSNMSPEDSSIYLCSVAIGQGSNYGYTFGSGTRLTVV.